This T cell receptor (beta chain) stems from a study of blood T cell repertoires in COVID-19. Study-wide context: PBMCs, B-cell-depleted T cells, or T cells were the source of the cDNA or gDNA that made up the material.

This CDR3 is 16 amino acids long. J was trimmed by 1 base and V by 4 bases; bases with no gene match: 7. The germline gives CDR1 SGHDN, CDR2 FVKESK. The protocol was immunoSEQ multiplex PCR, while the TCRdb copy is restricted to in-frame clones and leaves out a portion. The repertoire includes around 94,000 clones, 84% of them detected once, and more than 9% sits in the top ten. The sample taken for sequencing was peripheral blood. This TCR derives from a man aged 40-55 years with active or convalescent COVID-19. The chain has TRBV14 and TRBJ2-7; 10 nucleotides align to TRBD1. The CDR3, as DNA: TGTGCCAGCAGCCCCCAACCGGGACAGGGGTCCTACGAGCAGTACTTC. Its translation is CASSPQPGQGSYEQYF.